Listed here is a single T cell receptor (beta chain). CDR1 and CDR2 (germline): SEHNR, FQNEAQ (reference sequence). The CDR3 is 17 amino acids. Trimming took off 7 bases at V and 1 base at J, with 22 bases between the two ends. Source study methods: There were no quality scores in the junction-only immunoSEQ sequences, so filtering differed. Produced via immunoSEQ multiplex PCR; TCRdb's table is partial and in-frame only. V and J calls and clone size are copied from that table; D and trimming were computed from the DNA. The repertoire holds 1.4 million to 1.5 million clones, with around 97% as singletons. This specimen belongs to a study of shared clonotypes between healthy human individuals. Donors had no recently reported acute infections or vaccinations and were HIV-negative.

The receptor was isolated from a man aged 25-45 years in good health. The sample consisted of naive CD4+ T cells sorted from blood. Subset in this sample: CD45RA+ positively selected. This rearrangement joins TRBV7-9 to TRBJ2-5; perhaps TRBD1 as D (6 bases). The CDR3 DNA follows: TGTGCCAGCAACGCGAAGTTAGGACGGGACATCCAAGAGACCCAGTACTTC. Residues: CASNAKLGRDIQETQYF.